The clone carrying this T cell receptor beta chain occurred a few times. The sample is drawn from a study of blood T cell repertoires in COVID-19. Study-wide context: Acute and convalescent COVID-19 specimens originated in the United States, Italy and Spain. PBMCs, B-cell-depleted T cells, or T cells were the source of the cDNA or gDNA that made up the material.

Germline trimming cut 2 bases from V and 7 bases from J; bases unmatched to any gene: 6. In germline, CDR1 is SGDLS, CDR2 YYNGEE. This CDR3 has 16 residues. Original processing methods: Amplification of reference gene primers was used by the study to estimate nucleated cell counts. Profiled with immunoSEQ multiplex PCR; TCRdb holds only in-frame clones, not every one. D and trimming come from the DNA, and the V and J calls and clone size come from that table. The table records roughly 160,000 clones, over 65% of them present only once. Sequencing used peripheral blood. The TCR originated in a woman aged 80 or over with acute or convalescent COVID-19. The chain has TRBV9 and TRBJ2-3, with 14 positions matching TRBD2. CDR3 bases: TGTGCCAGCAGCGTGGGGACTAGCGGGAGCTACTATACGCAGTATTTT. Its protein is CASSVGTSGSYYTQYF.